Detailed here is one T cell receptor (beta chain). Authors' processing steps: By means of reference gene primer amplification, nucleated cell counts were estimated. Some clones are missing from TCRdb's copy, which holds only in-frame ones; the method was immunoSEQ multiplex PCR. V and J calls and clone size follow that table, whereas D and trimming were derived from the DNA. Of 150,000 or so clones in the sample, roughly 89% are singletons; the top ten hold less than 0.6%. The data are from a study of blood T cell repertoires in COVID-19. Background on the study: COVID-19 samples from acute and convalescent phases originated in the United States, Italy and Spain. Nucleic acid was either cDNA or gDNA, and it came from T cells, B-cell-depleted T cells, or PBMCs.

Germline V gene sequence: CDR1 SQVTM, CDR2 ANQGSEA. The V gene lost 4 bases and the J gene lost 8 bases, with 20 bases spanning the gap. The CDR3 covers 14 residues. This TCR derives from a man in his forties or fifties with acute or convalescent COVID-19. Sequencing input: peripheral blood. The chain carries TRBV29-1 and TRBJ1-2; D gene unclear. Here the CDR3 reads CSVGLAQKMGGYTF. The CDR3 nucleotides read TGCAGCGTTGGACTAGCGCAAAAAATGGGCGGCTACACCTTC.